The T cell receptor beta chain described here comes from a study of cytomegalovirus exposure and HLA in healthy donors. About this clone itself: Antigen: not known.

The V end lost 0 bases, the J end lost 0 bases, and 6 bases lay between the germline ends. The germline V gene has CDR1 SGHAT and CDR2 FQNNGV. The CDR3 is 14 residues long. Study-wide findings and caveats: Sequencing depth roughly uniform across donors was assumed in presence/absence analyses. An analysis that came later showed most CMV-associated TCR beta chains appearing HLA-restricted. In a later analysis, V- and J-gene trimming of beta chains associated with a DCLRE1C missense variant, replicated independently.

The PCR ran on 60 Vbeta and 13 Jbeta primers. Authors' methods: Counted up in a later analysis, unique TCR beta chains came to 60 million to 95 million, with roughly 11 million shared. Produced via immunoSEQ multiplex PCR; TCRdb's table is partial and in-frame only. The V and J calls and clone size are taken from that table; D and trimming were inferred from the DNA. The table has 280,000 or so clones, about 90% seen once. The chain recombines TRBV11-2 with TRBJ2-7; D is ambiguous. Sample: PBMCs. The TCR comes from a woman aged 18-29 years in good health and CMV-seronegative. Written as DNA, the CDR3 is TGTGCCAGCAGCTTAGACAGCGCCTCCTACGAGCAGTACTTC. This translates into CASSLDSASYEQYF.